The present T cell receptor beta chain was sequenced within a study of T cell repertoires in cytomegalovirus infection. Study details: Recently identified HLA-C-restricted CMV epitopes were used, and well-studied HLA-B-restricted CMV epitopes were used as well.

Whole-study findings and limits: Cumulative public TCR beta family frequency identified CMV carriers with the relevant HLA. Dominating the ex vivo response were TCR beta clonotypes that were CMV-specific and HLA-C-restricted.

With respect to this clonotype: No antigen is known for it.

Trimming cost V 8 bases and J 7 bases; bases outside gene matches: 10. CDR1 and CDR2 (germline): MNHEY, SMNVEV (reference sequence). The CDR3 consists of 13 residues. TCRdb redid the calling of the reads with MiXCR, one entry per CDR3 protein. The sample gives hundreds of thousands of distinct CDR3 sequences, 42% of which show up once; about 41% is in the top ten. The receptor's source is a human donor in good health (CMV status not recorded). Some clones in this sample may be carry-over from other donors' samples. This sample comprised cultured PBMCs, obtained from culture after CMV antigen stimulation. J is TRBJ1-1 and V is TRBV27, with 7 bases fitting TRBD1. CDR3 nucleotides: TGTGCCAGCGGAAACACAGGGGCTATTGAAGCTTTCTTT. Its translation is CASGNTGAIEAFF.